This T cell receptor beta chain was documented in a study of T-cell reconstitution after alpha-beta-depleted transplantation in children. The authors prepared the TCRbeta library with unique molecular identifiers. TCRdb passed the PCR reads through MiXCR, listing each CDR3 protein once. The data hold 350,000 to 500,000 distinct CDR3 sequences, with approximately 41% observed a single time. The V gene's germline CDR1 is SGHVS and CDR2 FNYEAQ. The CDR3 is 14 amino acids. The germline V and J ends were trimmed by 5 bases and 4 bases, with 14 bases remaining between them. Specimen: PBMCs, collected before TCRalphabeta/CD19-depleted stem cell transplant. V is TRBV7-6 and J is TRBJ1-2, with D unclear. The receptor was isolated from a girl aged 2 to 10 with aplastic anemia, due to receive a stem cell transplant. For the CDR3, the DNA is TGTGCCAGCAGCCCTCGAGAAGGGTCCTATGGCTACACCTTC. This sequence encodes CASSPREGSYGYTF.